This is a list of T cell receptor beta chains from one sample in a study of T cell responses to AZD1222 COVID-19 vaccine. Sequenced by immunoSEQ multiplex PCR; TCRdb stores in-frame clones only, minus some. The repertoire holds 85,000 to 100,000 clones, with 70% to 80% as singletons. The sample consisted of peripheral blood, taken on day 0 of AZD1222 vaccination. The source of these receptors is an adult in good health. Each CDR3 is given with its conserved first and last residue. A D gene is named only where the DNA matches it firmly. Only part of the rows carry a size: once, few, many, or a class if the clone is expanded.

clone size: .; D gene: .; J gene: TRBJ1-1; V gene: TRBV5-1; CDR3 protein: CASSSRLTGMNTEAFF; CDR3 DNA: TGCGCCAGCAGCTCCAGGTTGACAGGTATGAACACTGAAGCTTTCTTT
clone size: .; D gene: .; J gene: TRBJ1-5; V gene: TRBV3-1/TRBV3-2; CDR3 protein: CASSQNPGQGMDQPQHF; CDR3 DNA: TGTGCCAGCAGCCAAAACCCGGGGCAGGGTATGGATCAGCCCCAGCATTTT
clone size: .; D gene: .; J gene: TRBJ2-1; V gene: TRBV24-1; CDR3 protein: CATSVREQFF; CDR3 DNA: TGTGCCACCAGTGTCCGCGAGCAGTTCTTC
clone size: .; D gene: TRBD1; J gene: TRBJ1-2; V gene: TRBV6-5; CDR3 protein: CASRIQGHGYTF; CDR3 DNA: TGTGCCAGCAGGATACAGGGGCATGGCTACACCTTC
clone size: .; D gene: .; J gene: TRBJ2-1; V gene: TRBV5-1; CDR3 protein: CASRTRPQTYNEQFF; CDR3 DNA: TGCGCCAGCCGCACAAGGCCCCAAACCTACAATGAGCAGTTCTTC
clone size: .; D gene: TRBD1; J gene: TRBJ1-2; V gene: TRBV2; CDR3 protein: CASTLTGYYTF; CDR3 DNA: TGTGCCAGCACCCTGACAGGGTACTACACCTTC
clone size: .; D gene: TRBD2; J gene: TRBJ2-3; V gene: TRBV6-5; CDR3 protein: CASALAGVVSDTQYF; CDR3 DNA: TGTGCCAGCGCCCTAGCGGGAGTCGTTTCGGATACGCAGTATTTT
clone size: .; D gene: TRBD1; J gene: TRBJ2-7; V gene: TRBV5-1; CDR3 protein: CASSLRYGRGSYEQYF; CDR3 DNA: TGCGCCAGCAGCTTGCGATACGGCAGGGGGTCCTACGAGCAGTACTTC
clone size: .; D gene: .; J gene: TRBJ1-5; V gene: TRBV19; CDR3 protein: CASSIGEHSNQPQHF; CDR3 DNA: TGTGCCAGTAGTATAGGGGAACATAGCAATCAGCCCCAGCATTTT
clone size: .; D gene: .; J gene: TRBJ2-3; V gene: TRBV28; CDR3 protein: CASSLLGQGKANTQYF; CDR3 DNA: TGTGCCAGCAGTTTATTAGGGCAGGGTAAAGCAAATACGCAGTATTTT
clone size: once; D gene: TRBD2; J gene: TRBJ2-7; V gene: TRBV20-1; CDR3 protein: CSASGSGSYEQYF; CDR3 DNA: TGCAGTGCTAGTGGTAGCGGGAGCTACGAGCAGTACTTC
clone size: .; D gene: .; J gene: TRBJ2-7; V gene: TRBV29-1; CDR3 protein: CSVVGLGSSYEQYF; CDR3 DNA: TGCAGCGTCGTGGGACTGGGAAGCTCCTACGAGCAGTACTTC
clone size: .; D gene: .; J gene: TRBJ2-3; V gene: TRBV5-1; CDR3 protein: CASSLGGRTQYF; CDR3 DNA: TGCGCCAGCAGCTTGGGGGGGCGTACGCAGTATTTT
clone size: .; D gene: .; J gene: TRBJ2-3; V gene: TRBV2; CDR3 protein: CASRSGTLRADTQYF; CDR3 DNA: TGTGCCAGCAGATCCGGGACCCTGAGGGCAGATACGCAGTATTTT
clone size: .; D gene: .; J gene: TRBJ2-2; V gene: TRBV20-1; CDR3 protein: CSASGRIGSTGELFF; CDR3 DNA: TGCAGTGCTAGTGGACGTATTGGCAGCACCGGGGAGCTGTTTTTT
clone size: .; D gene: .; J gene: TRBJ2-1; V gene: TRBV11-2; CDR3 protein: CASREGIEQFF; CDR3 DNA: TGTGCCAGCCGAGAGGGGATTGAGCAGTTCTTC
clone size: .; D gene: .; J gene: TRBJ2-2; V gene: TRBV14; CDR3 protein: CASSHTPGHPLWNTGELFF; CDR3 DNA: TGTGCCAGCAGCCACACCCCGGGACACCCTTTATGGAACACCGGGGAGCTGTTTTTT
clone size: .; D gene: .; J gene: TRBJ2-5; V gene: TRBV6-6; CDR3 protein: CASKGSSQETQYF; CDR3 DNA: TGTGCCAGCAAGGGCAGCTCACAAGAGACCCAGTACTTC
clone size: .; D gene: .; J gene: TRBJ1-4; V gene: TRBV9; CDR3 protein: CASSWAPNEKLFF; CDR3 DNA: TGTGCCAGCAGCTGGGCCCCTAATGAAAAACTGTTTTTT
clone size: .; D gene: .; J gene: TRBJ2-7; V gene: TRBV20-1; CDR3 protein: CSASTGGTYEQYF; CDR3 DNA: TGCAGTGCTAGTACCGGGGGAACCTACGAGCAGTACTTC
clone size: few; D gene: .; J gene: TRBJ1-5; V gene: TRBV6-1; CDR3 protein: CASSDYGQPNQPQHF; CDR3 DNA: TGTGCCAGCAGTGATTACGGACAGCCCAATCAGCCCCAGCATTTT
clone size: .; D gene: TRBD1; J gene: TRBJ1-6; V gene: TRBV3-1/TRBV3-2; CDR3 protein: CASSSGTDYSPLHF; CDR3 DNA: TGTGCCAGCAGCTCCGGGACAGACTATTCACCCCTCCACTTT
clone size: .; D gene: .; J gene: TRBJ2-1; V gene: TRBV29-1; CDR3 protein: CSATYYNEQFF; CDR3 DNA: TGCAGCGCCACGTATTACAATGAGCAGTTCTTC
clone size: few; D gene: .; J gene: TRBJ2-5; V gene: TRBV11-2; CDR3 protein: CASSLERLETQYF; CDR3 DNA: TGTGCCAGCAGCTTAGAACGGCTAGAGACCCAGTACTTC
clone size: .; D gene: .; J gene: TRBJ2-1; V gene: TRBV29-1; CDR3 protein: CSVNEIGLSINEQFF; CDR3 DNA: TGCAGCGTGAATGAGATAGGGTTATCAATAAATGAGCAGTTCTTC
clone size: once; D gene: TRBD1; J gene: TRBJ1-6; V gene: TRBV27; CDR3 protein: CASSYTGGAYSPLHF; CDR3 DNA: TGTGCCAGCAGTTATACAGGGGGCGCATATTCACCCCTCCACTTT
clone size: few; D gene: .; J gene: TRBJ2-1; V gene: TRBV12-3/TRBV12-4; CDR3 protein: CASSFSGGGLFF; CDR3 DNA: TGTGCCAGCAGTTTCTCTGGCGGAGGGTTGTTCTTC
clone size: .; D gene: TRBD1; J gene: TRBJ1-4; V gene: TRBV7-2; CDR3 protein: CASSRLGTGGEEKLFF; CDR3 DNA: TGTGCCAGCAGCCGCCTAGGGACAGGGGGCGAAGAAAAACTGTTTTTT
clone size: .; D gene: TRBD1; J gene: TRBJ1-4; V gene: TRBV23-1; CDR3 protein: CASSQFPGQGVANEKLFF; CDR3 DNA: TGCGCCAGCAGTCAATTTCCGGGACAGGGAGTTGCTAATGAAAAACTGTTTTTT
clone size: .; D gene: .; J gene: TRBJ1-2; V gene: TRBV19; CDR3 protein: CASSIPGQTYGYTF; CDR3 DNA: TGTGCCAGTAGTATCCCGGGGCAGACCTATGGCTACACCTTC
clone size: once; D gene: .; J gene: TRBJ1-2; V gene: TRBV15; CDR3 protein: CATSRDLEIYGYTF; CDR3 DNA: TGTGCCACCAGCAGAGATTTGGAGATCTATGGCTACACCTTC
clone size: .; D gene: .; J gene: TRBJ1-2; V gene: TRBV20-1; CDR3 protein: CSASSGQDYGYTF; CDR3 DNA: TGCAGTGCTAGTTCAGGGCAGGATTATGGCTACACCTTC
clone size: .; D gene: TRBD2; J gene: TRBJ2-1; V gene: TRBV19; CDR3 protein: CASSTSGLAGGRSYNEQFF; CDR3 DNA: TGTGCCAGTAGTACCTCGGGACTAGCGGGAGGCCGCTCCTACAATGAGCAGTTCTTC
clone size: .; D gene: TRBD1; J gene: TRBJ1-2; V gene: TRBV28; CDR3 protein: CASRPTGDGYTF; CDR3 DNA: TGTGCCAGCAGGCCCACAGGGGATGGCTACACCTTC
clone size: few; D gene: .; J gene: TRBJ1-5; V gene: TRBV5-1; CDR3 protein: CASSWLGGSNQPQHF; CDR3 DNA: TGCGCCAGCAGCTGGCTGGGGGGTAGCAATCAGCCCCAGCATTTT
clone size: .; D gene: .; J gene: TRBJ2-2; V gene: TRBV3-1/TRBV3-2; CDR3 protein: CASSQYTGELFF; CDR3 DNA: TGTGCCAGCAGCCAGTACACCGGGGAGCTGTTTTTT
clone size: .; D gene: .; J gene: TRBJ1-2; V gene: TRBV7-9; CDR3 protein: CASSPPRQGNGMSDGYTF; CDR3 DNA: TGTGCCAGCAGCCCCCCGAGGCAGGGTAATGGGATGTCGGATGGCTACACCTTC
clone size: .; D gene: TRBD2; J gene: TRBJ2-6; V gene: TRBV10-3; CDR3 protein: CAISESSGEVNVLTF; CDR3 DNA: TGTGCCATCAGTGAGTCGAGCGGGGAGGTCAACGTCCTGACTTTC
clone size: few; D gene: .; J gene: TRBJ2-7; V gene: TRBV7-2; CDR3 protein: CASSFARMGEQYF; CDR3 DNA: TGTGCCAGCAGCTTTGCCCGAATGGGGGAGCAGTACTTC
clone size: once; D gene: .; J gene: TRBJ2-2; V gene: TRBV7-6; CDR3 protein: CASNEATGELFF; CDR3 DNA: TGTGCCAGCAACGAGGCCACCGGGGAGCTGTTTTTT
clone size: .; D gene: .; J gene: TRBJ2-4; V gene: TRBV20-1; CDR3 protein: CSASRRGLAKNIQYF; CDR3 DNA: TGCAGTGCTAGTCGGCGGGGACTAGCCAAAAACATTCAGTACTTC